This T cell receptor beta chain was obtained from a study of cytomegalovirus exposure and HLA in healthy donors. The CDR3 is 16 residues long. Germline V gives CDR1 SGHRS, CDR2 YFSETQ. Trimming removed 4 bases from V and 4 bases from J, with 20 bases in between. This clone appeared once. The antigen is not known. Broader study findings: There were reportedly fewer N-insertions in an Asian-associated ancestry cluster than the roughly 670-donor mean, in a later analysis.

PCR was performed using 60 Vbeta and 13 Jbeta primers. TCRdb keeps only in-frame clones here, not all; method: immunoSEQ multiplex PCR. Of around 200,000 clones in the sample, roughly 83% were seen once. The TCR comes from a girl aged 10-17 years in good health and CMV-seronegative. The V gene is TRBV5-1, the J gene TRBJ1-1; the D gene is possibly TRBD1 (5 bases). Source material: PBMCs. CDR3 loop: CASSASPQGLGTEAFF. CDR3 in DNA: TGCGCCAGCAGCGCCTCCCCCCAGGGTTTGGGCACTGAAGCTTTCTTT. Combining the CDR3 with reference TRBV5-1 and TRBJ1-1 gives the whole variable domain KAGVTQTPRYLIKTRGQQVTLSCSPISGHRSVSWYQQTPGQGLQFLFEYFSETQRNKGNFPGRFSGRQFSNSRSEMNVSTLELGDSALYLCASSASPQGLGTEAFFGQGTRLTVV.